One sample yielded the 3 T cell receptor beta chains listed below, sequenced in a study of beta chain features in type 1 diabetes. cDNA synthesis used the whole RNA isolate, giving expressed TCRB sequences. The protocol was immunoSEQ multiplex PCR, while the TCRdb copy is restricted to in-frame clones and leaves out a portion. The table lists about 210,000 clones, about a tenth of them singletons, with 1% to 1.5% in the top ten. The sample consisted of central memory CD4+ T cells from blood. Every receptor here comes from a man aged 18 to 29 in good health.

The chain has TRBV9 and TRBJ2-3; 13 positions match TRBD2. The CDR3 contains 18 residues. The germline V gene has CDR1 SGDLS and CDR2 YYNGEE. V was pared by 7 bases and J by 0 bases, with 11 bases of the junction left unmatched. CDR3 region: CASPTGLAGDASTDTQYF. DNA for the CDR3: TGTGCCAGCCCCACCGGACTAGCGGGAGATGCTAGCACAGATACGCAGTATTTT.

This clone has more than one count but fewer than ten. This sequence joins TRBV28 and TRBJ1-2, with D tentatively TRBD1 (5 bases). Trimming stripped 5 bases from V and 4 bases from J, with 8 bases between. The CDR3 is 12 amino acids. Germline CDR1 MDHEN, CDR2 SYDVKM. CDR3 region: CASSRQSYGYTF. In DNA, the CDR3 is TGTGCCAGCAGTCGACAGAGCTATGGCTACACCTTC.

This chain uses TRBV29-1 with TRBJ2-5; D call uncertain. The CDR3 has 14 residues. V was pared by 3 bases and J by 5 bases, with 16 bases between. In germline, CDR1 is SQVTM, CDR2 ANQGSEA. The CDR3 is CSVDRQALGETQYF. The CDR3 region has the DNA TGCAGCGTTGATCGTCAGGCCCTCGGGGAGACCCAGTACTTC.